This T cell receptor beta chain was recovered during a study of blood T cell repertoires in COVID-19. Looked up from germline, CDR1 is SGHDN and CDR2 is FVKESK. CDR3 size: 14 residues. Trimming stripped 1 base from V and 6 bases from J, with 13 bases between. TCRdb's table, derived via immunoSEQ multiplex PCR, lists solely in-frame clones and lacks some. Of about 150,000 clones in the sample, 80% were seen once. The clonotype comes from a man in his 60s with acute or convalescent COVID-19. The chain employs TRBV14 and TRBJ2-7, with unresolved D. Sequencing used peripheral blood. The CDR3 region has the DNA TGTGCCAGCAGCCAAGTGCAGGCCTCCCGCGAGCAGTACTTC. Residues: CASSQVQASREQYF. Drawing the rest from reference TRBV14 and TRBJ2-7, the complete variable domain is EAGVTQFPSHSVIEKGQTVTLRCDPISGHDNLYWYRRVMGKEIKFLLHFVKESKQDESGMPNNRFLAERTGGTYSTLKVQPAELEDSGVYFCASSQVQASREQYFGPGTRLTVT.